In its sample, the clone carrying this TCR beta chain was seen many times. Its specificity is unknown. These data belong to a study of human T cells and chemical hapten exposure. Looking at the study overall: The cohort included alopecia areata under or over 50% scalp, totalis and universalis.

The time point was: patch test 1, 2 weeks after DPC sensitization. Sample treatment: therapeutic diphenylcyclopropenone sensitization with weekly scalp DPC. Total RNA was isolated from unfractionated whole blood. Overall study findings and caveats: Higher patch test scores went with higher counts of PT1 expanded TCRs. DPC sensitization did not alter TCRs above 1 in 1000 frequency.

This CDR3 is 11 amino acids long. Trimming left V 5 bases short and J 7 bases short, with 7 bases between. Germline lookup yields CDR1 MNHEY and CDR2 SVGEGT. MiXCR was run by TCRdb on the RACE reads, yielding one entry per CDR3 protein. The repertoire has about 110,000 distinct CDR3 sequences, 8% to 13% of them found once; the top ten carry approximately 4%. The TCR was taken from a woman between 35 and 50 years old with alopecia areata. Some clones in this sample may be carry-over from other donors' samples. The chain recombines TRBV6-2 or TRBV6-3 with TRBJ2-3; D remains ambiguous. The specimen was whole blood, collected in connection with sensitization to the hapten diphenylcyclopropenone (DPC). The CDR3 DNA is TGTGCCAGCAGTGAGGAATATACGCAGTATTTT. Encoded protein: CASSEEYTQYF.